Below, 18 T cell receptor beta chains from the same sample are listed, as sequenced in a study of radiation and T cells in renal cell carcinoma. Only in-frame clones appear in the TCRdb table, and some are missing; sequencing was by immunoSEQ multiplex PCR. The table lists roughly 130,000 clones, nearly 90% of them singletons. Time point: baseline pretreatment blood. Indicated treatment: 15 Gy SBRT to primary tumor, nephrectomy 4 weeks later. The source was blood, collected from a patient whose treatment included radiotherapy and nephrectomy. The receptors here all came from a woman between 50 and 59 years old with renal cell carcinoma.

J is TRBJ1-2 and V is TRBV5-4; 9 bases are shared with TRBD1. Per germline, CDR1 SGHNT and CDR2 YYREEE (reference sequence). The CDR3 totals 15 residues. V lost 4 bases and J lost 4; bases outside the gene matches: 8. The CDR3 DNA reads as TGTGCCAGCAGCCCCTGGACAGGGGATAGCTATGGCTACACCTTC. Protein sequence: CASSPWTGDSYGYTF.

This rearrangement joins TRBV10-1 to TRBJ1-1; a weak D match, TRBD1 (6 bases). This CDR3 contains 13 residues. Looked up from germline, CDR1 is WNHNN and CDR2 is SYGVQD (reference sequence). V gave up 4 bases and J gave up 5 bases, with 11 bases separating them. CDR3 amino acids: CASSAGHETEAFF. Written as DNA, the CDR3 is TGCGCCAGCAGTGCGGGACACGAGACTGAAGCTTTCTTT.

The chain is built from TRBV7-9 and TRBJ2-4; D is possibly TRBD2 (7 bases). Per germline, CDR1 SEHNR and CDR2 FQNEAQ (reference sequence). CDR3 length: 19 residues. V dropped 5 bases and J dropped 0 bases, with 23 bases sitting between them. CDR3 DNA: TGTGCCAGCAGCCCGAGGGGAGAGGGGGGGCTACTAGCCAAAAACATTCAGTACTTC. It is translated as CASSPRGEGGLLAKNIQYF.

The V call is TRBV9, the J call TRBJ2-2; D might be TRBD1 or TRBD2, each matching 5 bases. The CDR3 length is 14 residues. Germline loops: CDR1 SGDLS, CDR2 YYNGEE. With 5 bases removed from V and 0 bases from J, the gap between germline ends came to 8 bases. CDR3 loop: CASRTGPNTGELFF. The CDR3 DNA sequence: TGTGCCAGCAGAACGGGGCCGAACACCGGGGAGCTGTTTTTT.

V usage is TRBV9 and J usage is TRBJ2-7; D is unclear. The CDR3 spans 15 residues. V gave up 0 bases and J gave up 2 bases, with 12 bases separating them. In germline, CDR1 is SGDLS, CDR2 YYNGEE. CDR3 region: CASSVVPGETYEQYF. CDR3 nucleotide sequence: TGTGCCAGCAGCGTAGTTCCTGGCGAAACCTACGAGCAGTACTTC.

The rearrangement uses TRBV18 and TRBJ1-3; no reliable D call. There are 15 residues in the CDR3. The germline V gene has CDR1 KGHSH and CDR2 LQKENI. V was cut by 8 bases and J by 0 bases, with 14 bases left in between. In DNA, the CDR3 is TGTGCCAGCGTCCCATCGATCTCCTCTGGAAACACCATATATTTT. This gives the protein CASVPSISSGNTIYF.

The table lists this clone with a few counts. The genes are TRBV15 and TRBJ1-1; D is perhaps TRBD1 (5 bases). Germline V gene data show CDR1 as LNHNV and CDR2 as YYDKDF (reference sequence). This CDR3 has 14 residues. V was cut by 0 bases and J by 7 bases, with 12 bases left in between. CDR3 amino acids: CATSRETETVEAFF. CDR3 bases: TGTGCCACCAGCAGAGAGACAGAAACCGTTGAAGCTTTCTTT.

The chain is built from TRBV29-1 and TRBJ1-2, with D unclear. This CDR3 region has 13 residues. In germline, CDR1 is SQVTM, CDR2 ANQGSEA. V shed 6 bases and J shed 4 bases, with 15 bases lying between them. CDR3 DNA: TGCAGCGTGGGCAGTCGTACAGTCTATGGCTACACCTTC. Translation gives CSVGSRTVYGYTF.

The chain joins TRBV6-5 to TRBJ1-2; D remains ambiguous. The germline V and J ends were trimmed by 4 bases and 5 bases, with 14 bases remaining between them. This CDR3 region has 14 residues. Per germline, CDR1 MNHEY and CDR2 SVGAGI. CDR3 DNA: TGTGCCAGCAGTTCTGACGAGGTTCCATATGGCTACACCTTC. Translated: CASSSDEVPYGYTF.

The chain couples TRBV19 to TRBJ2-1, with 7 bases fitting TRBD2. Losses at the gene ends were 3 bases for V and 9 bases for J; bases not matched to a gene: 11. The germline V gene has CDR1 LNHDA and CDR2 SQIVND (reference sequence). The CDR3 extends over 15 amino acids. The CDR3 sequence: CASSIGLVLPGEQFF. The CDR3 region has the DNA TGTGCCAGTAGTATCGGACTAGTTCTGCCAGGTGAGCAGTTCTTC.

V is TRBV6-6 and J is TRBJ2-3; 10 positions match TRBD2. The CDR3 contains 16 residues. Trimming cost V 0 bases and J 4 bases; bases outside gene matches: 4. Germline V gene lookup returns CDR1 MNHNY and CDR2 SVGAGI (reference sequence). The CDR3 is CASSYSQRGGSDTQYF. CDR3 DNA: TGTGCCAGCAGTTACTCCCAGCGGGGGGGATCAGATACGCAGTATTTT.

V is TRBV7-9 and J is TRBJ1-2, with D unclear. V shed 1 base and J shed 4 bases, with 4 bases lying between them. Germline lookup yields CDR1 SEHNR and CDR2 FQNEAQ (reference sequence). CDR3 length equals 12 residues. CDR3 region: CASSLDGYGYTF. The CDR3 DNA is TGTGCCAGCAGCTTAGACGGCTATGGCTACACCTTC. Complete variable domain (other parts from reference TRBV7-9 and TRBJ1-2): DTGVSQNPRHKITKRGQNVTFRCDPISEHNRLYWYRQTLGQGPEFLTYFQNEAQLEKSRLLSDRFSAERPKGSFSTLEIQRTEQGDSAMYLCASSLDGYGYTFGSGTRLTVV.

The chain recombines TRBV5-6 with TRBJ1-1, with D tentatively TRBD1 (6 bases). From germline, CDR1 is SGHDT and CDR2 YYEEEE. The CDR3 is 16 residues long. V gave up 4 bases and J gave up 1 base, with 17 bases separating them. The CDR3 region has the DNA TGTGCCAGCAGCGACCTTGGGGGGCCCTGGAACACTGAAGCTTTCTTT. Translating it yields CASSDLGGPWNTEAFF.

This clone has only a few counts. The gene calls are TRBV7-9 and TRBJ1-3; no clear D gene. V lost 2 bases, J lost 8 bases, and 7 bases lay in between. CDR3 length: 12 amino acids. Germline V CDR1 and CDR2: SEHNR, FQNEAQ (reference sequence). CDR3 DNA: TGTGCCAGCAGCTTATCCGTGGACACCATATATTTT. Protein: CASSLSVDTIYF.

The rearrangement uses TRBV6-5 and TRBJ1-2; D unresolved. The CDR3 extends over 15 amino acids. The germline V gene has CDR1 MNHEY and CDR2 SVGAGI. V lost 6 bases and J 7 bases, leaving 21 bases between the germline ends. Here the CDR3 reads CASRGNRAEDFGYTF. CDR3 in DNA: TGTGCCAGCAGGGGGAACCGGGCCGAGGATTTTGGCTACACCTTC.

The V gene is TRBV5-4, the J gene TRBJ1-4; D is perhaps TRBD1 (6 bases). Germline CDR1 reads SGHNT; CDR2 reads YYREEE (reference sequence). CDR3 length: 13 amino acids. V lost 4 bases to trimming and J lost 4 bases, with 8 bases between them. The CDR3 here is CASSGGLNEKLFF. Here the CDR3 DNA reads TGTGCCAGCAGCGGGGGCCTTAATGAAAAACTGTTTTTT.

V and J are TRBV7-8 and TRBJ2-7; possibly TRBD1 for D (6 bases). V was trimmed by 2 bases and J by 6 bases, leaving 20 bases between them. The CDR3 extends over 16 amino acids. The germline gives CDR1 SGHVS, CDR2 FQNEAQ. The CDR3 loop is CASSLRVGAGDGEQYF. CDR3 nucleotides: TGTGCCAGCAGCTTACGAGTCGGGGCAGGGGACGGCGAGCAGTACTTC.

The chain carries TRBV11-3 and TRBJ1-1; no firm D call. CDR3 size: 13 residues. V lost 5 bases and J 3 bases, leaving 10 bases between the germline ends. Per germline, CDR1 SGHNT and CDR2 YENEEA. The CDR3, as DNA: TGTGCCAGCAGCCTCACAGAGGACACTGAAGCTTTCTTT. It codes for CASSLTEDTEAFF.